A selection of T cell receptor beta chains follows, all from one sample in a study of blood T cell repertoires in COVID-19. Profiled with immunoSEQ multiplex PCR; TCRdb holds only in-frame clones, not every one. Of about 240,000 clones in the sample, 70% to 85% were seen once. The sample was peripheral blood. Source of these receptors: a woman of 80 years or more with acute or convalescent COVID-19. Both conserved end residues are part of each CDR3. D genes are given only for firm matches. Size values are once, few and many counts, or a class for expanded clones, and some rows have none.

V gene	clone size	J gene	D gene	CDR3 DNA	CDR3 protein
TRBV11-2	once	TRBJ2-2	TRBD1	TGTGCCAGCAGCTCGGGACAGACGTTCACCGGGGAGCTGTTTTTT	CASSSGQTFTGELFF
TRBV10-3	-	TRBJ2-5	TRBD2	TGTGCCATCTCTCGAAGCGGGAACCCAGAGACCCAGTACTTC	CAISRSGNPETQYF
TRBV11-1	few	TRBJ2-5	-	TGTGCCAGCAGCCCCCTCAACTTACTAGTCGGGGAGACCCAGTACTTC	CASSPLNLLVGETQYF
TRBV29-1	-	TRBJ2-1	TRBD2	TGCAGCGTGCGCCGGGGGGAGACCGCTGAGCAGTTCTTC	CSVRRGETAEQFF
TRBV5-8	-	TRBJ1-1	TRBD1	TGTGCCAGCAGCTTGGCGGGACAGACATCTTCGAAAGCTTTCTTT	CASSLAGQTSSKAFF
TRBV27	-	TRBJ1-1	TRBD1	TGTGCCAGCACCAAACAGGGGTACACTGAAGCTTTCTTT	CASTKQGYTEAFF
TRBV5-1	-	TRBJ1-4	-	TGCGCCAGCAGGTCAACAGGCTCCGGTAATGAAAAACTGTTTTTT	CASRSTGSGNEKLFF
TRBV27	-	TRBJ1-1	-	TGTGCCAGCAGCCTTAGACAAGGAATGAACACTGAAGCTTTCTTT	CASSLRQGMNTEAFF
TRBV6-6	-	TRBJ2-4	-	TGTGCCAGCAGTTACTCCGGGGTATTGGGGTACTTC	CASSYSGVLGYF
TRBV28	few	TRBJ2-7	-	TGTGCCAGCAGGTATATCAAGGGAGGGCAGTACTTC	CASRYIKGGQYF
TRBV2	-	TRBJ2-5	-	TGTGCCAGCAGTCTCGACGTTTTAAGGCTAGGCGAGACCCAGTACTTC	CASSLDVLRLGETQYF
TRBV7-2	-	TRBJ1-5	TRBD1	TGTGCCAGCAGCTTCGGACAGGGGTGGAATCAGCCCCAGCATTTT	CASSFGQGWNQPQHF
TRBV7-9	few	TRBJ2-2	-	TGTGCCAGCAGCTCCAGGGTGGGGAACACCGGGGAGCTGTTTTTT	CASSSRVGNTGELFF
TRBV7-9	-	TRBJ2-3	TRBD2	TGTGCCAGCAGCTTAGTAGCGGGAGGGCCCGGGAGCACAGATACGCAGTATTTT	CASSLVAGGPGSTDTQYF
TRBV7-9	-	TRBJ1-3	-	TGTGCCAGCAGCTTAAGCACCTCTGGAAACACCATATATTTT	CASSLSTSGNTIYF
TRBV4-1	-	TRBJ2-5	TRBD1	TGCGCCAGCAGCCAAGCCCCCAGGGGGGAGACCCAGTACTTC	CASSQAPRGETQYF
TRBV19	-	TRBJ2-7	-	TGTGCCAGTAGTTACAGGGAAATCGGCTACGAGCAGTACTTC	CASSYREIGYEQYF
TRBV9	-	TRBJ1-3	TRBD1	TGTGCCAGCAGTCCTTTCGGGACAGGGCCTAGTTCTGGAAACACCATATATTTT	CASSPFGTGPSSGNTIYF
TRBV7-9	-	TRBJ2-7	-	TGTGCCAGCAGCTCGACGTCGGCGTACGGGGAATCGTCTAAGCAGTACTTC	CASSSTSAYGESSKQYF
TRBV5-4	-	TRBJ2-3	TRBD2	TGTGCCAGCAGCAGCAAGCGGGAGTCGTTAGATACGCAGTATTTT	CASSSKRESLDTQYF
TRBV2	-	TRBJ2-3	TRBD2	TGTGCCAGCAGTGAACTTGCGGGAGTGGGCACAGATACGCAGTATTTT	CASSELAGVGTDTQYF
TRBV2	-	TRBJ2-7	TRBD2	TGTGCCAGCAGTGAATGGGGGGGGTTTTCCTACGAGCAGTACTTC	CASSEWGGFSYEQYF
TRBV10-2	-	TRBJ2-7	-	TGCGCCACCAGGTCCCCGGGTGCCACCAACACCTACGAGCAGTACTTC	CATRSPGATNTYEQYF
TRBV10-3	-	TRBJ2-7	-	TGTGCCATCAGTGAGAGGGGGAACGTCCAGCAGTACTTC	CAISERGNVQQYF
TRBV18	once	TRBJ2-7	-	TGTGCCAGCTCACCAAGCATGAGGCCAGTCGCCTACGAGCAGTACTTC	CASSPSMRPVAYEQYF
TRBV18	-	TRBJ2-3	-	TGTGCCAGCTCACCACCCCTGTCAGATACGCAGTATTTT	CASSPPLSDTQYF
TRBV20-1	few	TRBJ2-1	TRBD1	TGCAGTGCTAGTCCAGGGGGCCAAAATGAGCAGTTCTTC	CSASPGGQNEQFF
TRBV28	-	TRBJ2-7	TRBD1	TGTGCCAGCGGGGGGACAGGAGACTCCTACGAGCAGTACTTC	CASGGTGDSYEQYF
TRBV29-1	-	TRBJ2-3	TRBD2	TGCAGCTCTCTGACTAGCGGGGTTAGCACAGATACGCAGTATTTT	CSSLTSGVSTDTQYF
TRBV6-5	-	TRBJ2-2	TRBD1	TGTGCCAGCACCAGGGGGCTGTTGGACACCGGGGAGCTGTTTTTT	CASTRGLLDTGELFF
TRBV3-1/TRBV3-2	-	TRBJ1-3	-	TGTGCCAGCAGCTTCCAGACAGCCGGAAACACCATATATTTT	CASSFQTAGNTIYF
TRBV10-1	-	TRBJ1-4	TRBD1	TGCGCCAGCAGGAAGACAGGGACTAATGAAAAACTGTTTTTT	CASRKTGTNEKLFF
TRBV7-2	-	TRBJ1-2	-	TGTGCCAGCAGCACAAACTGGCAGTCTAGCACCTTC	CASSTNWQSSTF
TRBV6-5	once	TRBJ2-5	-	TGTGCCAGCAGTTACGTGGCGGGGCCGGGGGAGACCCAGTACTTC	CASSYVAGPGETQYF
TRBV3-1/TRBV3-2	-	TRBJ1-3	TRBD1	TGTGCCAGCAGCCTGAGAGGGGGCTATGGAAACACCATATATTTT	CASSLRGGYGNTIYF
TRBV7-2	-	TRBJ1-3	TRBD1	TGTGCCAGCAGCTTAGAACGCACAGGGGGGCACACCATATATTTT	CASSLERTGGHTIYF
TRBV21-1	-	TRBJ1-3	-	TGTGCCACCTTCCTGGGAGACAAAAACTCTGGAAACACCATATATTTT	CATFLGDKNSGNTIYF
TRBV10-3	once	TRBJ1-1	-	TGTGCCATCAGTGCGCAGGGAGGCACTGAAGCTTTCTTT	CAISAQGGTEAFF
TRBV19	-	TRBJ2-1	-	TGTGCCAGTAGGACTAGTCTCACCAATGAGCAGTTCTTC	CASRTSLTNEQFF
TRBV6-6	-	TRBJ2-1	-	TGTGCCAGCAGCAACAGGATCTCCTTGGGCAATGAGCAGTTCTTC	CASSNRISLGNEQFF
TRBV19	few	TRBJ1-6	-	TGTGCCAGCAGCCCTCCCGATGGGGGCAATTCACCCCTCCACTTT	CASSPPDGGNSPLHF
TRBV5-1	-	TRBJ2-7	-	TGCGCCAGCAGCTTGGCCTCCTATACCTACGAGCAGTACTTC	CASSLASYTYEQYF
TRBV2	-	TRBJ1-6	-	TGTGCCAGCAGGCCCACGACAGTCGCTAATTCACCCCTCCACTTT	CASRPTTVANSPLHF
TRBV5-1	-	TRBJ2-4	-	TGCGCCAGCAGCTTGGGAAACAGGGCAGGAGGAATGGAAAACATTCAGTACTTC	CASSLGNRAGGMENIQYF
TRBV15	few	TRBJ1-1	TRBD1	TGTGCCACCAGCAGAGGACCGGGACAGCCTAAAGCTTTCTTT	CATSRGPGQPKAFF
TRBV7-9	-	TRBJ1-2	-	TGTGCCAGCAGCACCGGACAGCGCTATGGCTACACCTTC	CASSTGQRYGYTF
TRBV11-2	-	TRBJ2-7	-	TGTGCCAGCAGCTTTGGGGCGGGGGCCTCCTACGAGCAGTACTTC	CASSFGAGASYEQYF
TRBV19	-	TRBJ1-2	-	TGTGCCAGTAGTATTACAGGGATCGGGGACTATGGCTACACCTTC	CASSITGIGDYGYTF
TRBV19	-	TRBJ2-1	-	TGTGCCAGTAGTATATGGCCGAACAATGAGCAGTTCTTC	CASSIWPNNEQFF
TRBV15	-	TRBJ2-1	-	TGTGCCACCAGCAGAGACCGAGCGAAACTGCAGAGGCAGTTCTTC	CATSRDRAKLQRQFF
TRBV10-3	-	TRBJ1-5	TRBD1	TGTGCCATCAGGGGGGCAGGGGGAAATCAGCCCCAGCATTTT	CAIRGAGGNQPQHF
TRBV25-1	-	TRBJ1-1	-	TGTGCCAGCAGTGAAGTGGCCAGTGGCACTGAAGCTTTCTTT	CASSEVASGTEAFF
TRBV3-1/TRBV3-2	-	TRBJ1-3	-	TGTGCCAGCAGCCGCACGGGGTTGTACTCTGGAAACACCATATATTTT	CASSRTGLYSGNTIYF
TRBV2	-	TRBJ2-2	-	TGTGCCAGCAGTGAGGGGCAGAACACCGGGGAGCTGTTTTTT	CASSEGQNTGELFF
TRBV7-9	once	TRBJ2-5	TRBD2	TGTGCCAGCAGCTTAGCGCTAATAGCGGGAGAGACCCAGTACTTC	CASSLALIAGETQYF
TRBV6-5	once	TRBJ1-4	-	TGTGCCAGCAGTCCCGGGTCCCTTCGAGAAAAACTGTTTTTT	CASSPGSLREKLFF